One and the same sample provided the 4 T cell receptor beta chains below, sequenced in a study of blood T cell repertoires in COVID-19 (dated by TCRdb to about 2020). Libraries came from the immunoSEQ multiplex PCR assay. Sourced from immuneACCESS, this table was stored by TCRdb with only in-frame sequences that have V and J called. A share of the clones is absent; for the studies checked, an unresolved V gene accounts for under half, and the remainder has no known explanation. Within this sample are about 75,000 clones, with roughly 70% of them counted one time only. The ten largest clonotypes hold around 2.6% of the sample. Sequencing used peripheral blood. The receptors here all came from a human donor with acute or convalescent COVID-19. The donor label of this sample is uncertain.

The chain employs TRBV11-2 and TRBJ1-1, with D possibly being TRBD1 (5 bases). The germline V and J ends were trimmed by 10 bases and 2 bases, with 17 bases remaining between them. Germline V gives CDR1 SGHAT, CDR2 FQNNGV. The CDR3 contains 14 residues. CDR3 sequence: CATRQGGVNTEAFF. The CDR3 DNA follows: TGTGCCACCAGGCAGGGAGGGGTAAACACTGAAGCTTTCTTT.

The chain carries TRBV6-2 or TRBV6-3 and TRBJ1-1, with 9 bases identical to TRBD1. CDR3 size: 14 residues. Germline lookup yields CDR1 MNHEY and CDR2 SVGEGT. V trimming: 4 bases; J trimming: 5 bases; junction bases outside the gene matches: 5. CDR3 sequence (DNA): TGTGCCAGCAGTTTTGGGACAGGGACGACTGAAGCTTTCTTT. Translating gives CASSFGTGTTEAFF.

CDR3 sequence: CASSRPGQTDTDTQYF. CDR3 sequence (DNA): TGTGCCAGCAGCCGCCCGGGACAGACAGACACAGATACGCAGTATTTT. The rearrangement joins TRBV11-1 to TRBJ2-3; 7 nucleotides line up with TRBD1. Per the germline V gene, CDR1 is SGHAT and CDR2 is FQDESV (reference sequence). V lost 5 bases, J lost 2 bases, and 10 bases stayed unmatched. The length of the CDR3 is 16 residues.

The chain joins TRBV5-1 to TRBJ1-4, with D perhaps TRBD1 (6 bases). This CDR3 comprises 16 residues. Trimming stripped 5 bases from V and 3 bases from J, with 17 bases between. Germline CDR1 is SGHRS and CDR2 is YFSETQ. The CDR3 is CASSLTGLRANEKLFF. DNA of the CDR3: TGCGCCAGCAGTTTAACAGGGTTGAGGGCTAATGAAAAACTGTTTTTT.